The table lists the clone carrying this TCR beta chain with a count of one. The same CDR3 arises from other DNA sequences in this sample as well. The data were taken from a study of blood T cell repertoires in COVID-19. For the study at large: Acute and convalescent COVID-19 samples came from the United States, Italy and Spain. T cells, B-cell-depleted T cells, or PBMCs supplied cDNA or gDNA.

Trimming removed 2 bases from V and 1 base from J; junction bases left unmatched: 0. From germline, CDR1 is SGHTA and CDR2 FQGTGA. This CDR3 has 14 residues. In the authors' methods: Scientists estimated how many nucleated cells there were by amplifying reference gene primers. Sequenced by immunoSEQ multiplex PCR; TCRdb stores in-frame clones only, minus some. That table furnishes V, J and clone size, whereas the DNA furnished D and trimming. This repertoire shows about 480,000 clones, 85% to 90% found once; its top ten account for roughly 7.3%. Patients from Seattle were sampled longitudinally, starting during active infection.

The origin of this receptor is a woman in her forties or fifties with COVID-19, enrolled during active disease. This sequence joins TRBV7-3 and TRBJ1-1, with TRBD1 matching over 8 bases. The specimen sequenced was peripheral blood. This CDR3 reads CASSLQGANTEAFF. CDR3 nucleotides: TGTGCCAGCAGCTTACAGGGGGCGAACACTGAAGCTTTCTTT.